This TCR beta chain derives from a study of T cell repertoires and leukemia-associated antigens (dated by TCRdb to about 2019). Broadly, across the study: Each sample yielded about 5.1 to 7 million read pairs and roughly 3.3 to 5.0 million effective reads, roughly 16 million effective reads overall. The study aimed to identify which antigen a TCR Vbeta21 clone previously found in CML patients recognizes, using in vitro peptide stimulation of healthy T cells.

The V end gives up 0 bases and the J end 7 bases, leaving 2 bases in the junction not matched to a gene. Counted from cysteine to phenylalanine, this CDR3 has 14 amino acids. CDR3 DNA is the only sequence kept; it has 42 bases, read in frame from the first base. CDR1 and CDR2 are read off the germline V gene as SGHRS and YFSETQ. Total RNA was extracted from the cultured T cells using TRIzol reagent. 5' rapid amplification of cDNA ends (5'RACE) was the method used to amplify TCRbeta libraries from the RNA. Library concentration and integrity were checked with Qubit, an Agilent instrument, and quantitative PCR before sequencing. Sequencing of qualified libraries was performed on Illumina HiSeq or MiSeq by a commercial service provider. From the authors' description of their analysis: TCR sequences in each sample were identified with MiXCR version 1.8.2. For a clone to count as qualified, its CDR3 had to be longer than four amino acids, its nucleotide length had to be in-frame, and the clone could not contain a stop codon. An effective read was defined as a read containing the complete CDR3 structure. RT-PCR with 24 Vbeta primers, GeneScan spectratyping, and Sanger sequencing were used to validate expanded clones. TCRdb reanalyzed the raw reads on its own, using fastp at Q25 for trimming and MiXCR for clone calling, and kept in-frame beta chains. Every CDR3 protein is listed once, alongside the most common genes and DNA of its rows. What appears here as the V and J calls and clone size reflects TCRdb's work, not the paper's. This sample holds some 13,000 distinct CDR3 sequences; 30% to 45% were observed only once. Approximately 9.2% of the sample comes from the top ten.

Study-level results and caveats: No significant differences among the four groups were observed in the numbers of Vbeta genes (roughly 60), Jbeta genes (14), VDJ rearrangements, or unique CDR3s. Direct testing of the expanded clones' antigen specificity and function was not done, and further investigation was required.

CD3+ T cells were initially rested overnight at roughly 2.5 million cells/mL in RPMI 1640 lacking fetal bovine serum. Following the manufacturer's instructions, MACS immunomagnetic beads were used to pull CD3+ T cells out of the PBMCs. By how much of the sample it makes up, this clonotype is medium-sized (0.01 to 0.1%). The antigen this receptor binds is unknown. Per-nucleotide qualities are absent, and no much larger clonotype sits a single base away. Sequences were obtained from CD3+ T cells sorted from blood and cultured. The receptor was isolated from a female donor in good health. The receptor chain draws on TRBV5-1 and TRBJ2-1; 9 bases in the junction line up with TRBD2. In nucleotides, the sequence is TGCGCCAGCAGCTTGGGTCTAGCGGGGAATGAGCAGTTCTTC. Translated, this is CASSLGLAGNEQFF.